The clone carrying this TCR beta chain was found a few times. The sample belongs to a study of T-cell memory formation after mild COVID-19. TCRdb independently ran MiXCR on the 5' RACE reads; one entry per CDR3 protein. This table has roughly 110,000 distinct CDR3 sequences, around an eighth appearing once. The clonotype originates from a man between 18 and 29 years old who had mild COVID-19 (a few samples of this study predate the infection). Cell type and time point are not known. The sequenced sample was PBMCs or a T cell subset sorted from them (not recorded which).

The CDR3 here is CASSLLADTQYF. CDR3 bases: TGTGCCAGCAGCTTATTGGCAGATACGCAGTATTTT. The chain recombines TRBV7-9 with TRBJ2-3; D gene ambiguous. Germline values: CDR1 SEHNR, CDR2 FQNEAQ (reference sequence). The V gene lost 2 bases and the J gene lost 4 bases, with 4 bases spanning the gap. The length of the CDR3 is 12 residues.